Listed below are T cell receptor beta chains from one sample, sequenced in a study of OX40 agonist ivuxolimab in advanced cancers. TCRdb's copy holds only in-frame clones and misses some; the assay was immunoSEQ multiplex PCR. The sample lists more than 55,000 clones, roughly four fifths seen once, with approximately 4.8% in the top ten. Source: CD4+ or CD8+ T cells sorted from blood, taken in a trial of the OX40 agonist ivuxolimab. The receptors originated from an adult with an advanced solid tumor such as melanoma, head and neck, liver or kidney cancer. CDR3s include the opening cysteine and the closing phenylalanine or tryptophan. A D gene is named only where the DNA matches it firmly. For some rows the clone size is stated as once, few or many, or as a class when expanded; others skip it.

.	TRBV7-6	.	TRBJ1-1	TGTGCCAGCAGCTTGATCCAGGGAAGTGGAACTGAAGCTTTCTTT	CASSLIQGSGTEAFF
.	TRBV9	TRBD2	TRBJ2-1	TGTGCCAGCAGCGTTGCCGGGACTAGCGGACACAATGAGCAGTTCTTC	CASSVAGTSGHNEQFF
.	TRBV5-4	.	TRBJ2-3	TGTGCCAGCAGCCCAGACTACGGTTTCACAGATACGCAGTATTTT	CASSPDYGFTDTQYF
.	TRBV11-2	TRBD2	TRBJ2-7	TGTGCCAGCAGCTTAATGACTAGCGGGAGGGCCAAGTCCTACGAGCAGTACTTC	CASSLMTSGRAKSYEQYF
.	TRBV4-1	TRBD1	TRBJ2-7	TGCGCCAGCAGCCAAGATGCAGGGGGCGGCTACGAGCAGTACTTC	CASSQDAGGGYEQYF
.	TRBV7-2	TRBD1	TRBJ1-1	TGTGCCAGCACCCTTGCAGGGGGCACTGAAGCTTTCTTT	CASTLAGGTEAFF
.	TRBV7-2	TRBD2	TRBJ2-7	TGTGCCAGCAGCAAAGGGACTAGCGGGAGGACCACCTACTACGAGCAGTACTTC	CASSKGTSGRTTYYEQYF
.	TRBV28	.	TRBJ1-2	TGTGCCAGCAGTTTGGGGACCGACGCTAACTATGGCTACACCTTC	CASSLGTDANYGYTF
.	TRBV7-6	.	TRBJ2-5	TGTGCCAGCAGCTTAGATCCGGGGACCCAAGAGACCCAGTACTTC	CASSLDPGTQETQYF
.	TRBV5-5	.	TRBJ2-1	TGTGCCAGCAGCCTGAGGACATCCTGGCTCTCCTACAATGAGCAGTTCTTC	CASSLRTSWLSYNEQFF
.	TRBV28	TRBD1	TRBJ2-1	TGTGCCAGTCCGCCGGGACAGGGGACCTACAATGAGCAGTTCTTC	CASPPGQGTYNEQFF
.	TRBV4-1	.	TRBJ1-4	TGCGCCAGCAGCCCCCCCGGGGGGGTTTCTGAAAAACTGTTTTTT	CASSPPGGVSEKLFF
.	TRBV7-3	TRBD1	TRBJ2-3	TGTGCCAGCAGCTTAACGGCGGACAGGGGGGCAGATACGCAGTATTTT	CASSLTADRGADTQYF
.	TRBV5-8	.	TRBJ2-7	TGTGCCAGCAGCTTGGGGGCCAGATCCTACGAGCAGTACTTC	CASSLGARSYEQYF
.	TRBV6-1	TRBD1	TRBJ1-2	TGTGCCAGCAGTCTAACAGGGGTTGGCTACACCTTC	CASSLTGVGYTF
.	TRBV10-3	.	TRBJ1-2	TGTGCCATCAAATCGGTACCCTATGGCTACACCTTC	CAIKSVPYGYTF
.	TRBV9	TRBD2	TRBJ2-3	TGTGCCAGCAGCGTCGGGGGGAGCGGCACAGATACGCAGTATTTT	CASSVGGSGTDTQYF
.	TRBV10-3	.	TRBJ2-4	TGTGCCATCAGTGAGTCCGGGTTGAAAAACATTCAGTACTTC	CAISESGLKNIQYF
.	TRBV6-6	.	TRBJ2-5	TGTGCCAGCAGTTACCCCCCGGGGATGTGGACCCAGTACTTC	CASSYPPGMWTQYF
.	TRBV7-9	TRBD1	TRBJ1-2	TGTGCCAGCAGACCAGGGGGAGGCAACTATGGCTACACCTTC	CASRPGGGNYGYTF
few	TRBV7-6	TRBD1	TRBJ2-5	TGTGCCAGCAGCACAATCGCGGACAGGGGGCGAGAGACCCAGTACTTC	CASSTIADRGRETQYF
.	TRBV7-8	.	TRBJ2-1	TGTGCCAGCAGCTTAGTAGCGCTGGGCCTCTACAATGAGCAGTTCTTC	CASSLVALGLYNEQFF
.	TRBV5-4	TRBD1	TRBJ2-3	TGTGCCAGCAGCTCGACAGGGTCAGATACGCAGTATTTT	CASSSTGSDTQYF
.	TRBV19	TRBD1	TRBJ2-2	TGTGCCAGTAGGCCGGGACAGGGGCGGACCGGGGAGCTGTTTTTT	CASRPGQGRTGELFF
.	TRBV5-1	.	TRBJ2-5	TGCGCCAGCAGCTTGGGACTGCTGGGCGAGACCCAGTACTTC	CASSLGLLGETQYF
once	TRBV4-1	TRBD1	TRBJ2-1	TGCGCCAGCAGCCAAGATCGGGGCGGACAGGGTCATTACAATGAGCAGTTCTTC	CASSQDRGGQGHYNEQFF
few	TRBV2	TRBD1	TRBJ2-2	TGTGCCGGCAGACAGGGTCAGAACACCGGGGAGCTGTTTTTT	CAGRQGQNTGELFF
.	TRBV28	TRBD1	TRBJ1-2	TGTGCCAGCAGTCTACTACCGGGACAGGGAGGAATGTATGGCTACACCTTC	CASSLLPGQGGMYGYTF
.	TRBV19	TRBD2	TRBJ2-2	TGTGCCAGTAGTATTGTGGGACTAACTACCGGGGAGCTGTTTTTT	CASSIVGLTTGELFF
.	TRBV19	TRBD2	TRBJ2-2	TGTGCCAGTGGGGGGGCCCCCCGGGGGGGAGGGTACACCGGGGAGCTGTTTTTT	CASGGAPRGGGYTGELFF
.	TRBV9	.	TRBJ2-3	TGTGCCAGCAGCGACAGGGCGGGCACAGATACGCAGTATTTT	CASSDRAGTDTQYF
.	TRBV6-6	.	TRBJ2-1	TGTGCCAGCATCAAACAACTATCTAGCGCCAATGAGCAGTTCTTC	CASIKQLSSANEQFF
.	TRBV4-1	.	TRBJ1-1	TGCGCCAGCAGCCCCCTGGGGGGCAGGAACACTGAAGCTTTCTTT	CASSPLGGRNTEAFF
.	TRBV9	.	TRBJ2-1	TGTGCCAGCAGCGTCGCGGGCGGGGCAGGGGGCTCCTACAATGAGCAGTTCTTC	CASSVAGGAGGSYNEQFF
.	TRBV29-1	TRBD1	TRBJ2-7	TGCAGCGTCCCTCAGGGGGCGCTCCCCGGCGAGCAGTACTTC	CSVPQGALPGEQYF
.	TRBV19	.	TRBJ1-1	TGTGCCAGTAGTACCGAGACACCAAGTGAAGCTTTCTTT	CASSTETPSEAFF
.	TRBV2	.	TRBJ1-1	TGTGCCAGCAGTGACCGCCCCGGTGGCACTGAAGCTTTCTTT	CASSDRPGGTEAFF
.	TRBV4-1	.	TRBJ1-1	TGCGCCAGCAGCCGGAGGTCCGGGACATTGAACACTGAAGCTTTCTTT	CASSRRSGTLNTEAFF
.	TRBV28	.	TRBJ2-7	TGTGCCACCGCTGGGGACCGCTACGAGCAGTACTTC	CATAGDRYEQYF
.	TRBV23-1	TRBD1	TRBJ1-3	TGCGCCAGCACCTGGGACAGGGGGCATGGAAACACCATATATTTT	CASTWDRGHGNTIYF
.	TRBV2	.	TRBJ2-7	TGTGCCAGCAGGGGGGGAAGCTACGAGCAGTACTTC	CASRGGSYEQYF
once	TRBV6-1	.	TRBJ2-7	TGTGCCAGCAAGGGGGGAGGCCGCGAGCAGTACTTC	CASKGGGREQYF
.	TRBV6-1	TRBD1	TRBJ1-5	TGTGCCAGCAGCTCGACAGGGGGCAATCAGCCCCAGCATTTT	CASSSTGGNQPQHF
.	TRBV21-1	.	TRBJ1-5	TGTGCCAGCAGACTCGACAGGGGGCTCGAACTTGGCAATCAGCCCCAGCATTTT	CASRLDRGLELGNQPQHF
.	TRBV5-4	.	TRBJ1-2	TGTGCCAGCAGCAGAGACATCGACTATGGCTACACCTTC	CASSRDIDYGYTF
.	TRBV14	.	TRBJ1-4	TGTGCCAGCAGCCCCACTCCGATTGCAACTAATGAAAAACTGTTTTTT	CASSPTPIATNEKLFF
.	TRBV5-5	.	TRBJ2-3	TGTGCCAGCAGCTTGGGGACTGGCACAGATACGCAGTATTTT	CASSLGTGTDTQYF
.	TRBV30	TRBD1	TRBJ1-5	TGTGCCTGGAGTGGGGGACAGGGTAGCAATCAGCCCCAGCATTTT	CAWSGGQGSNQPQHF
.	TRBV5-1	TRBD1	TRBJ2-5	TGCGCCAGCAGGACTTATGGCGACAGGGGGCAAGAGACCCAGTACTTC	CASRTYGDRGQETQYF
.	TRBV7-2	.	TRBJ1-3	TGTGCCAGCAGCTTAGCAGCAGGGAGCTCTGGAAACACCATATATTTT	CASSLAAGSSGNTIYF
.	TRBV9	.	TRBJ2-7	TGTGCCAGCAGCGTAGCAGATAGCGCCTACGAGCAGTACTTC	CASSVADSAYEQYF
few	TRBV9	TRBD1	TRBJ2-5	TGTGCCAGCAGCGCCGGGACAGGACAAGAGACCCAGTACTTC	CASSAGTGQETQYF
.	TRBV4-2	TRBD2	TRBJ2-3	TGTGCCAGCAGCCAAGTTCTGGGGGGGTCCACAGATACGCAGTATTTT	CASSQVLGGSTDTQYF
.	TRBV28	TRBD1	TRBJ1-6	TGTGCCAGCACCGAACTCCCGGGACAGTTTAATTCACCCCTCCACTTT	CASTELPGQFNSPLHF
.	TRBV27	.	TRBJ1-6	TGTGCCAGCAGTTTACAGGGATATAATTCACCCCTCCACTTT	CASSLQGYNSPLHF
.	TRBV29-1	.	TRBJ1-1	TGCAGCGTGGCATGGGCAGGTGGGTACACTGAAGCTTTCTTT	CSVAWAGGYTEAFF
.	TRBV11-2	.	TRBJ1-5	TGTGCCAGCAGCTTATCCGGCCAGCGCGGTCAGCCCCAGCATTTT	CASSLSGQRGQPQHF
.	TRBV4-1	.	TRBJ1-5	TGCGCCAGCAGCCAAGAACAGGGAGTCGGCAATCAGCCCCAGCATTTT	CASSQEQGVGNQPQHF
.	TRBV27	.	TRBJ2-2	TGTGCCAGCAGTTTTTCTGGGACAACGGACACCGGGGAGCTGTTTTTT	CASSFSGTTDTGELFF
.	TRBV28	.	TRBJ2-2	TGTGCCAGCAGTTTAATCGGGGCCTCGAACACCGGGGAGCTGTTTTTT	CASSLIGASNTGELFF